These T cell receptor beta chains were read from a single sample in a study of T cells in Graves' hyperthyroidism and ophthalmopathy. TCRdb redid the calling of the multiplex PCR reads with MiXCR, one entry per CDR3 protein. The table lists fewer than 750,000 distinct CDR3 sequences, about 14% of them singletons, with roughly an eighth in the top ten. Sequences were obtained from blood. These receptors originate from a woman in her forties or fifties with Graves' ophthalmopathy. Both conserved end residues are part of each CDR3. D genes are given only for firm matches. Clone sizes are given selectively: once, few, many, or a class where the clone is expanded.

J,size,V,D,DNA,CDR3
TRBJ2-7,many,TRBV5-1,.,TGCGCCAGCAGCCCTCAGGCGGGGAGCTACGAGCAGTACTTC,CASSPQAGSYEQYF
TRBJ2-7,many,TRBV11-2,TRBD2,TGTGCCAGCAGCTTTCTAGCGGGAGGGACCCCAACCTACGAGCAGTACTTC,CASSFLAGGTPTYEQYF
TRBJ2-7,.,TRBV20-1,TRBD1,TGCAGTGCTCCTGTCACGGGACAGGGGTACGAGCAGTACTTC,CSAPVTGQGYEQYF
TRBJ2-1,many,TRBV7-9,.,TGTGCCAGCAGCGCGGGATCAATGGCTGGTGAGCAGTTCTTC,CASSAGSMAGEQFF
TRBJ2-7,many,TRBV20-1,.,TGCAGTGCTAGAGATCCCCGAGTTTTCGAGCAGTACTTC,CSARDPRVFEQYF
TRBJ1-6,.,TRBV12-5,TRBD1,TGTGCTAGTGGTCGCGACGCCGGGACAGGGGATTCACCCCTCCACTTT,CASGRDAGTGDSPLHF
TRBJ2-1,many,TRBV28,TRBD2,TGTGCCAGCAGTTTTCTAGCGGGACGTGACAAAAGCTCCTACAATGAGCAGTTCTTC,CASSFLAGRDKSSYNEQFF
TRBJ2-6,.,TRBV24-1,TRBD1,TGTGCCACCAGGGGGACAGGGGGAAAGCGGCTCCGAGACGTCTCTGGGGCCAACGTCCTGACTTTC,CATRGTGGKRLRDVSGANVLTF
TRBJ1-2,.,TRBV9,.,TGTGCCAGCAGCGGCAGACTCTATGGCTACACCTTC,CASSGRLYGYTF
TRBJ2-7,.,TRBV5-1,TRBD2,TGCGCCAGCAGCTGGGACTACCCACAGTACGAGCAGTACTTC,CASSWDYPQYEQYF
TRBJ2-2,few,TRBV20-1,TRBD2,TGCAGTGCTAGAGTACTAGCGGGAGGGGCCGGGGAGCTGTTTTTT,CSARVLAGGAGELFF
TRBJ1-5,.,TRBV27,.,TGTGCCAGCAGTCCTCCGGACGCCCAGCCCCAGCATTTT,CASSPPDAQPQHF
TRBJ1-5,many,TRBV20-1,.,TGCAGTGCTAGAGATTCGGGCGGCAATCAGCCCCAGCATTTT,CSARDSGGNQPQHF
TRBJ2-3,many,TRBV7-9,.,TGTGCCAGCAGCGCCCAAAGCACAGATACGCAGTATTTT,CASSAQSTDTQYF
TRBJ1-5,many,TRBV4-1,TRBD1,TGCGCCAGCAGCCAAGCCGGGACAGCGTATAGCAATCAGCCCCAGCATTTT,CASSQAGTAYSNQPQHF
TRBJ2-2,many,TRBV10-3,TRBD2,TGTGCCATCAGCGGACTAGCCTTCACCGGGGAGCTGTTTTTT,CAISGLAFTGELFF
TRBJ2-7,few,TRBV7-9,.,TGTGCCAGCAGCCCCGTCCTTGAGGGCGGGCAGTACTTC,CASSPVLEGGQYF
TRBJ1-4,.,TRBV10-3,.,TGTGCCATCAGTTACCGACCCCGGGACGGTGAAAAACTGTTTTTT,CAISYRPRDGEKLFF
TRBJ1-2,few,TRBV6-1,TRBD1,TGTGCCAGCAGTGAAAGGGAAGGGGGCCTCTTGCATTATGGCTACACCTTC,CASSEREGGLLHYGYTF
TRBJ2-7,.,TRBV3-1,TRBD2,TGTGCCAGCAGCCGGACTAGCGGGGGTACCTACGAGCAGTACTTC,CASSRTSGGTYEQYF
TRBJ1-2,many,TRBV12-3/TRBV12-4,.,TGTGCCAGCAGCCGACAGATCCACAGTGGCTACACCTTC,CASSRQIHSGYTF
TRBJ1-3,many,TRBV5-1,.,TGCGCCAGCAGCTTGGACGGATACTCTGGAAACACCATATATTTT,CASSLDGYSGNTIYF